These 8 T cell receptor beta chains share one sample of origin, sequenced in a study of T cell responses to AZD1222 COVID-19 vaccine. The method was immunoSEQ multiplex PCR; TCRdb's version includes in-frame clones alone and lacks a portion of them. The data contain more than 120,000 clones, 90% of them seen just once; the ten biggest clones take up around 1.6%. This specimen was peripheral blood, taken 28 days after the second AZD1222 dose. All receptors come from an adult who received the AZD1222 COVID-19 vaccine.

V and J are TRBV7-8 and TRBJ1-6; possible D gene TRBD1, 5 bases. CDR1 SGHVS and CDR2 FQNEAQ come from the germline V gene. CDR3 length equals 18 residues. Trimming stripped 3 bases from V and 0 bases from J, with 15 bases between. The DNA for the CDR3 is TGTGCCAGCAGCTTTGGATCACCAGGGAGCTCCTATAATTCACCCCTCCACTTT. The encoded protein is CASSFGSPGSSYNSPLHF.

This clone was seen just once. The genes are TRBV7-6 and TRBJ1-1; D is unresolved. V was shortened by 6 bases and J by 3 bases, with 11 bases between the two germline ends. Germline V gives CDR1 SGHVS, CDR2 FNYEAQ. The CDR3 is 13 residues long. CDR3 in amino acids: CASSRPEDTEAFF. The CDR3 coding sequence is TGTGCCAGCAGTCGTCCTGAGGACACTGAAGCTTTCTTT. The full variable domain, completed using reference TRBV7-6 and TRBJ1-1, is GAGVSQSPRYKVTKRGQDVALRCDPISGHVSLYWYRQALGQGPEFLTYFNYEAQQDKSGLPNDRFSAERPEGSISTLTIQRTEQRDSAMYRCASSRPEDTEAFFGQGTRLTVV.

The CDR3 is CAWSGVSSYGYTF. The DNA for the CDR3 is TGTGCCTGGAGTGGCGTCAGTTCCTATGGCTACACCTTC. The chain carries TRBV30 and TRBJ1-2; no definite D call. There are 13 residues in the CDR3. CDR1 is GTSNPN and CDR2 is SVGIG in the germline V gene (reference sequence). V lost 1 base and J 4 bases, leaving 10 bases between the germline ends.

The rearrangement uses TRBV6-6 and TRBJ2-7, with 9 nucleotides matching TRBD1. Germline V gene data show CDR1 as MNHNY and CDR2 as SVGAGI (reference sequence). After removal of 8 bases from V and 2 bases from J, the junction contained 7 bases not matched to a gene. CDR3 length equals 14 residues. The DNA for the CDR3 is TGTGCCAGCGGTGTAAGGACAGGGGCCTACGAGCAGTACGTC. Its translation is CASGVRTGAYEQYV.

The chain uses TRBV21-1 and TRBJ1-3; TRBD1, as called in the table, went unchecked against the DNA. TRBV21-1 constitutes a pseudogene. The CDR3 spans 19 residues. CDR3 DNA: TGTGCCAGCAGCGAAAGGGGCCCTTGGGCCCCGACAGGCGGAAACACCATATATTTT. It specifies CASSERGPWAPTGGNTIYF.

The chain employs TRBV28 and TRBJ1-5; 7 nucleotides align to TRBD1. J gave up 7 bases and V 6 bases, and 6 bases lay outside the gene matches. The germline V gene has CDR1 MDHEN and CDR2 SYDVKM. The CDR3 extends over 13 amino acids. CDR3 residues: CASRIQGEQPQHF. Here the CDR3 DNA reads TGTGCCAGCAGGATTCAGGGGGAACAGCCCCAGCATTTT.

The V gene is TRBV28, the J gene TRBJ1-2; D is perhaps TRBD1 (5 bases). The CDR3 totals 13 residues. CDR1 is MDHEN and CDR2 is SYDVKM in the germline V gene. Deletions cut 5 bases from V and 12 bases from J, with 19 bases between. The CDR3 spells CASSTSDTLWHTF. The CDR3, as DNA: TGTGCCAGCAGTACCTCGGACACTCTATGGCACACCTTC.

The chain employs TRBV19 and TRBJ1-5; D is uncertain. Germline CDR1 and CDR2: LNHDA and SQIVND (reference sequence). The V gene lost 1 base and the J gene lost 0 bases, with 7 bases spanning the gap. The CDR3 is made up of 15 amino acids. CDR3 bases: TGTGCCAGTAGTATAGCTGGGTCTAGCAATCAGCCCCAGCATTTT. Its translation: CASSIAGSSNQPQHF.